This T cell receptor beta chain was retrieved from a study of blood T cell repertoires in COVID-19. Study-wide context: Samples of COVID-19 (acute and convalescent) were obtained from the United States, Italy and Spain. T cells, B-cell-depleted T cells, or PBMCs provided the cDNA or gDNA that served as material.

Produced via immunoSEQ multiplex PCR; TCRdb's table is partial and in-frame only. Among about 210,000 clones listed, more than 75% were seen once. Participant-given clinical history determined each cohort assignment. The material sequenced was PBMCs or T cells enriched from blood (not recorded which). The TCR originated in a man under 40 in a cohort exposed to, infected with or recovered from COVID-19 (not recorded which).

This chain's CDR3 is CASSQAPGDNEKLFF. CDR3 coding DNA: TGCGCCAGCAGCCAAGCCCCAGGTGATAATGAAAAACTGTTTTTT. The V and J genes are TRBV4-3 and TRBJ1-4; D uncertain. V gave up 1 base and J gave up 4 bases, with 10 bases separating them. Germline CDR1 LGHNA, CDR2 YSLEER. The CDR3 is 15 residues long.